The 17 T cell receptor beta chains below come from one sample, sequenced in a study of metastatic and nonmetastatic thyroid tumors (TCRdb year 2020). The protocol used for the library was PCR. Sequencing was performed on an Illumina HiSeq 4000. TCRdb reprocessed the public reads (quality trimming at Q25 with fastp, clone calling with MiXCR) and kept in-frame beta chains. The sample contains around 52,000 clones, roughly 30% of them found a single time. The ten largest clonotypes hold roughly 15% of the sample. No treatment had been received by any patient before thyroid surgery. Sequencing was carried out using blood. Every receptor here comes from a female donor with papillary thyroid cancer or a benign thyroid nodule (not recorded which). Some clones in this sample may be carry-over from other donors' samples.

The chain has TRBV7-6 and TRBJ2-5, with 12 nucleotides matching TRBD2. This CDR3 contains 16 residues. V lost 1 base to trimming and J lost 3 bases; unmatched junction nucleotides: 3. Germline CDR1 SGHVS, CDR2 FNYEAQ. The CDR3 here is CASSLGWTSGKETQYF. The CDR3 DNA sequence: TGTGCCAGCAGCTTAGGTTGGACTAGCGGGAAAGAGACCCAGTACTTC.

The chain combines TRBV12-5 with TRBJ2-7, with 13 bases identical to TRBD2. V lost 2 bases, J lost 2 bases, and 15 bases stayed unmatched. There are 20 residues in the CDR3. Germline loops: CDR1 LGHNT, CDR2 FRNRAP. The CDR3 DNA reads TGTGCTAGTGGTTTGTCCCCCAACCCGGGACTAGCGGGGCATGCCTACGAGCAGTACTTC. Translated, it gives CASGLSPNPGLAGHAYEQYF.

This clone was recorded a few times. The chain uses TRBV7-2 and TRBJ2-3, with 10 bases that match TRBD2. The germline V gene encodes CDR1 SGHTA and CDR2 FQGNSA. Trimming cost V 4 bases and J 5 bases; bases outside gene matches: 12. CDR3 length: 17 amino acids. The CDR3 coding sequence is TGTGCCAGCAGCTACCACAAGCTAGCGGGAGATCAAGATACGCAGTATTTT. This encodes CASSYHKLAGDQDTQYF. The entire variable domain, with the rest obtained from reference TRBV7-2 and TRBJ2-3, is as follows: GAGVSQSPSNKVTEKGKDVELRCDPISGHTALYWYRQSLGQGLEFLIYFQGNSAPDKSGLPSDRFSAERTGGSVSTLTIQRTQQEDSAVYLCASSYHKLAGDQDTQYFGPGTRLTVL.

The chain combines TRBV28 with TRBJ1-2, with D possibly TRBD1 on 5 matching bases. Germline V CDR1 and CDR2: MDHEN, SYDVKM. CDR3 length: 15 amino acids. Trimming removed 4 bases at V and 8 bases at J, with 20 bases between. CDR3 DNA sequence: TGTGCCAGCAGTTATCCGGGACCGCCCCCTCGGGGCTACACCTTC. Residues: CASSYPGPPPRGYTF.

V is TRBV19 and J is TRBJ1-6, with D possibly matching TRBD1 (5 bases). The V gene lost 3 bases and the J gene lost 8 bases, with 11 bases spanning the gap. Per the germline V gene, CDR1 is LNHDA and CDR2 is SQIVND (reference sequence). The CDR3 loop spans 14 amino acids. CDR3 sequence: CASSIRGDHSPLHF. CDR3 bases: TGTGCCAGTAGTATCAGAGGGGATCATTCACCCCTCCACTTT.

About this clone itself: The sample has other DNA sequences that encode this CDR3 too. The rearrangement links TRBV30 to TRBJ2-6; D might be TRBD2 (6 bases). The germline V and J ends were trimmed by 4 bases and 1 base, with 8 bases remaining between them. Germline V gene sequence: CDR1 GTSNPN, CDR2 SVGIG (reference sequence). CDR3 length equals 14 residues. The CDR3 DNA sequence: TGTGCCTGGATGGGGGGATCTGGGGCCAACGTCCTGACTTTC. This translates into CAWMGGSGANVLTF.

The table lists this clone with a few counts. A much more abundant neighbour one base away suggests this may be a read error. The J gene is TRBJ2-7, the V gene TRBV6-2 or TRBV6-3; a weak D match, TRBD1 (5 bases). Trimming left V 4 bases short and J 2 bases short, with 12 bases between. The CDR3 spans 14 residues. Per the germline V gene, CDR1 is MNHEY and CDR2 is SVGEGT. CDR3 loop: CASSWSGIPYEQYF. CDR3 DNA sequence: TGTGCCAGCAGTTGGTCAGGGATTCCCTACGAGCAGTACTTC.

This clone was recorded a few times. CDR3 DNA: TGTGCCAGCAGTTTATTTCTAGGAGAGACCCAGTACTTC. Translating it yields CASSLFLGETQYF. The V and J genes are TRBV27 and TRBJ2-5; D gene uncertain. V was clipped by 1 base and J by 4 bases, with 7 bases between them. The CDR3 runs to 13 residues. Germline CDR1 reads MNHEY; CDR2 reads SMNVEV (reference sequence).

The rearrangement uses TRBV13 and TRBJ1-2, with TRBD1 identical over 7 bases. Germline lookup yields CDR1 PRHDT and CDR2 FYEKMQ (reference sequence). The CDR3 runs to 16 residues. V was clipped by 1 base and J by 2 bases; unmatched bases: 7. CDR3 sequence (DNA): TGTGCCAGCAGCTTAGCTACAGGGGAACAGAACTATGGCTACACCTTC. It encodes CASSLATGEQNYGYTF.

The chain combines TRBV4-3 with TRBJ2-7, with D hard to call. Germline V lookup: CDR1 LGHNA, CDR2 YSLEER. This CDR3 region has 13 residues. Trimming removed 1 base at V and 3 bases at J, with 7 bases between. The DNA for the CDR3 is TGCGCCAGCAGCCAAGGCCGGCACTACGAGCAGTACTTC. This sequence encodes CASSQGRHYEQYF.

This clone is labeled as medium-sized. V gene TRBV6-1 combines with J gene TRBJ2-7; a possible D gene is TRBD1 (5 bases). Germline V lookup: CDR1 MNHNS, CDR2 SASEGT. The germline V and J ends were trimmed by 5 bases and 3 bases, with 14 bases remaining between them. This CDR3 comprises 14 residues. The CDR3 loop reads CASSPDSAYYEQYF. The CDR3 coding sequence is TGTGCCAGCAGTCCAGACAGCGCCTACTACGAGCAGTACTTC.

By share of the sample, this clone is medium-sized. This chain joins TRBV2 and TRBJ1-6; no firm D call. This CDR3 is 15 amino acids long. Deletions cut 6 bases from V and 6 bases from J, with 15 bases between. Germline CDR1 SNHLY, CDR2 FYNNEI. The CDR3 nucleotides read TGTGCCAGCAGCCCGGACTGGAGTGCTAATTCACCCCTCCACTTT. This codes for CASSPDWSANSPLHF. Drawing the rest from reference TRBV2 and TRBJ1-6, the complete variable domain is EPEVTQTPSHQVTQMGQEVILRCVPISNHLYFYWYRQILGQKVEFLVSFYNNEISEKSEIFDDQFSVERPDGSNFTLKIRSTKLEDSAMYFCASSPDWSANSPLHFGNGTRLTVT.

This clone was picked up a small number of times. The chain is built from TRBV4-3 and TRBJ2-4; 8 positions agree with TRBD2. V lost 1 base, J lost 0 bases, and 8 bases stayed unmatched. This CDR3 region has 18 residues. Germline loops: CDR1 LGHNA, CDR2 YSLEER. Here the CDR3 DNA reads TGCGCCAGCAGCCAAGGGGTAGCGGGGAGTCTAGCCAAAAACATTCAGTACTTC. It specifies CASSQGVAGSLAKNIQYF.

This chain links TRBV20-1 with TRBJ2-1, with 13 bases identical to TRBD2. From germline, CDR1 is DFQATT and CDR2 SNEGSKA (reference sequence). The CDR3 extends over 14 amino acids. V dropped 6 bases and J dropped 8; count of bases not matched to a gene: 7. The chain's CDR3 is CSALTSGRADEQFF. The CDR3 nucleotides are TGCAGTGCCCTAACTAGCGGGAGGGCCGATGAGCAGTTCTTC.

CDR3 amino acids: CASSLGQMYEQYF. In DNA, the CDR3 is TGTGCCAGCAGCCTTGGACAGATGTACGAGCAGTACTTC. The V call is TRBV7-2, the J call TRBJ2-7, with D possibly TRBD1 on 6 matching bases. Trimming took off 5 bases at V and 4 bases at J, with 12 bases between the two ends. The CDR3 is 13 amino acids. The germline V gene has CDR1 SGHTA and CDR2 FQGNSA.

A few counts support this clone. The CDR3 coding sequence is TGTGCCAGTAGTATCAACCGTAATCAGCCCCAGCATTTT. It yields the protein CASSINRNQPQHF. The V call is TRBV19, the J call TRBJ1-5; D is uncertain. Germline CDR1 reads LNHDA; CDR2 reads SQIVND (reference sequence). The CDR3 runs to 13 residues. V was clipped by 3 bases and J by 4 bases, with 7 bases between them.

The V and J genes are TRBV7-9 and TRBJ2-2; TRBD2 matches 12 bases. The CDR3 consists of 15 residues. V was pared by 6 bases and J by 5 bases, with 4 bases of the junction left unmatched. Germline assignment: CDR1 SEHNR and CDR2 FQNEAQ (reference sequence). CDR3 DNA: TGTGCCAGCAGTTCGACTAGCGGGAGAACCGGGGAGCTGTTTTTT. Residues: CASSSTSGRTGELFF.